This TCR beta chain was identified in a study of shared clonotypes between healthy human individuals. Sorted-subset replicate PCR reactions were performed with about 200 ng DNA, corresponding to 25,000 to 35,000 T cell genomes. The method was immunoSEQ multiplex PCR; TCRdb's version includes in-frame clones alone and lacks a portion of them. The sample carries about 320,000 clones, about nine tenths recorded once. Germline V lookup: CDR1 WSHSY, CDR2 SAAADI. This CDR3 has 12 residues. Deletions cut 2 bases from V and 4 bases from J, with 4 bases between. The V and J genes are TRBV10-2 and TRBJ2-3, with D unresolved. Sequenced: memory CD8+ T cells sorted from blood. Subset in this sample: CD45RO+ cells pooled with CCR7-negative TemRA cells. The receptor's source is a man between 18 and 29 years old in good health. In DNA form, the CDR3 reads TGCGCCAGCAGTGAGGGGGCAGATACGCAGTATTTT. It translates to CASSEGADTQYF.